This TCR beta chain comes out of a study of naive CD8 T cells in extremely preterm neonates. Repertoires were generated with immunoSEQ multiplex PCR, while TCRdb's copy carries only in-frame clones and drops some. This sample carries about 7,000 clones, 98% of them seen once, and the ten largest clones take under 0.45%. The CDR3 totals 16 residues. V dropped 7 bases and J dropped 1 base, with 19 bases sitting between them. Germline V CDR1 and CDR2: SEHNR, FQNEAQ (reference sequence). Healthy nonsmoking adults and healthy children aged about 15-60 months donated peripheral blood. Specimen: naive CD8+ T cells from blood. This receptor was taken from a human donor in good health. This sequence joins TRBV7-9 and TRBJ1-2; D call uncertain. This CDR3 reads CASTLWVATYNYGYTF. The CDR3 nucleotides read TGTGCCAGCACCCTCTGGGTAGCCACTTATAACTATGGCTACACCTTC.